The next 21 T cell receptor beta chains were all read from a single sample in a study of cytomegalovirus exposure and HLA in healthy donors. The table came from immunoSEQ multiplex PCR; TCRdb's copy has only in-frame clones and leaves some out. This table holds some 130,000 clones, approximately 92% found once. The sample comprised PBMCs. Every receptor here comes from a woman aged 18 to 35 in good health and CMV-seronegative.

V usage is TRBV7-9 and J usage is TRBJ1-1; D not certain. Per germline, CDR1 SEHNR and CDR2 FQNEAQ (reference sequence). V shed 1 base and J shed 1 base, with 7 bases lying between them. The CDR3 is 14 amino acids. CDR3 DNA sequence: TGTGCCAGCAGCTTAGGACTGCGGAACACTGAAGCTTTCTTT. This gives the protein CASSLGLRNTEAFF.

The chain carries TRBV7-3 and TRBJ2-3; TRBD1 might be the D (6 bases). The CDR3 length is 16 residues. V was trimmed by 1 base and J by 0 bases, leaving 11 bases between them. Germline V lookup: CDR1 SGHTA, CDR2 FQGTGA. CDR3 bases: TGTGCCAGCAGCTTAATAGGGGGTACGAGCACAGATACGCAGTATTTT. Translating gives CASSLIGGTSTDTQYF.

The chain carries TRBV5-6 and TRBJ1-2; D gene unclear. This CDR3 region has 10 residues. The ends were cut back, 7 bases at V and 8 bases at J, with 9 bases in the middle. The germline CDR1 and CDR2 sequences are SGHDT and YYEEEE. CDR3 loop: CASGRSGYTF. As DNA, the CDR3 is TGTGCCAGCGGAAGGAGCGGCTACACCTTC.

V usage is TRBV4-1 and J usage is TRBJ2-1, with D tentatively TRBD2 (5 bases). The CDR3 spans 15 residues. Trimming removed 1 base at V and 7 bases at J, with 14 bases between. Germline V gives CDR1 MGHRA, CDR2 YSYEKL. The CDR3 sequence is CASSQASRSGNEQFF. As DNA, the CDR3 is TGCGCCAGCAGCCAAGCTAGCAGGTCGGGGAATGAGCAGTTCTTC.

The chain links TRBV2 to TRBJ1-2; 7 nucleotides agree with TRBD1. J lost 5 bases, V lost 7 bases, and 10 bases had no gene match. Germline CDR1 and CDR2: SNHLY and FYNNEI. The CDR3 is made up of 14 amino acids. The CDR3: CASNNRDRSYGYTF. The CDR3 bases are TGTGCCAGCAACAACCGGGACAGAAGTTATGGCTACACCTTC.

V is TRBV7-9 and J is TRBJ1-2, with D perhaps matching TRBD1 (5 bases). V lost 2 bases to trimming and J lost 4 bases, with 17 bases between them. CDR3 length: 16 amino acids. Looked up from germline, CDR1 is SEHNR and CDR2 is FQNEAQ (reference sequence). The CDR3 bases are TGTGCCAGCAGCTTACAAATATTGCAGGGCGGCTATGGCTACACCTTC. Translating it yields CASSLQILQGGYGYTF.

The chain recombines TRBV7-3 with TRBJ1-1, with unresolved D. Trimming took off 3 bases at V and 1 base at J, with 6 bases between the two ends. From germline, CDR1 is SGHTA and CDR2 FQGTGA. The CDR3 runs to 13 residues. CDR3 bases: TGTGCCAGCAGCTTGAGCGCGAACACTGAAGCTTTCTTT. Encoded protein: CASSLSANTEAFF.

This rearrangement joins TRBV2 to TRBJ2-7; no reliable D call. CDR1 and CDR2 from the germline V gene are SNHLY and FYNNEI. This CDR3 is 12 amino acids long. V dropped 6 bases and J dropped 4 bases, with 10 bases sitting between them. This CDR3 reads CASRAERYEQYF. In nucleotides, the CDR3 is TGTGCCAGCAGGGCGGAAAGGTACGAGCAGTACTTC.

The CDR3 sequence is CASSLVGPGYNEQFF. In DNA, the CDR3 is TGCGCCAGCAGCTTAGTAGGTCCGGGTTACAATGAGCAGTTCTTC. The V gene is TRBV5-1, the J gene TRBJ2-1; D uncertain. The germline V and J ends were trimmed by 2 bases and 4 bases, with 13 bases remaining between them. CDR1 is SGHRS, CDR2 YFSETQ, per germline. The CDR3 has 15 amino acids.

The chain is built from TRBV27 and TRBJ1-5; the match to TRBD1 covers 7 bases. The CDR3 is 15 amino acids. Germline V gene sequence: CDR1 MNHEY, CDR2 SMNVEV (reference sequence). V trimming: 6 bases; J trimming: 3 bases; junction bases outside the gene matches: 8. CDR3 bases: TGTGCCAGCAGGCGAATAGGGACAGACAATCAGCCCCAGCATTTT. As protein: CASRRIGTDNQPQHF.

This clone was counted once. Written as DNA, the CDR3 is TGTGCCAGCAGCTTAGGAGGGTCTGGGGCCAACGTCCTGACTTTC. Translation gives CASSLGGSGANVLTF. This chain joins TRBV7-7 and TRBJ2-6; D perhaps matches TRBD2 (5 bases). CDR3 length equals 15 residues. Looked up from germline, CDR1 is SSHAT and CDR2 is FNYEAQ (reference sequence). V lost 1 base, J lost 1 base, and 5 bases lay in between.

V gene TRBV4-2 combines with J gene TRBJ1-3, with TRBD1 matching 7 bases. With 1 base clipped from V and 4 bases from J, the junction kept 4 bases outside the gene matches. Germline assignment: CDR1 LGHNA and CDR2 YNFKEQ. There are 15 residues in the CDR3. CDR3 nucleotide sequence: TGTGCCAGCAGCCAAGGACAGGGTTACGGAAACACCATATATTTT. It codes for CASSQGQGYGNTIYF.

This clone has a handful of counts. Distinct nucleotide sequences in the sample also encode this CDR3. This chain connects TRBV18 to TRBJ2-7, with a weak D call TRBD1 (5 bases). Trimming shortened V by 6 bases and J by 0 bases, and 6 bases separated the two germline ends. There are 12 residues in the CDR3. The germline V gene encodes CDR1 KGHSH and CDR2 LQKENI. CDR3 DNA: TGTGCCAGCTCTGACAGCTCCTACGAGCAGTACTTC. Its protein is CASSDSSYEQYF.

V usage is TRBV6-4 and J usage is TRBJ2-3, with TRBD2 identical over 9 bases. Trimming took 6 bases from V and 2 from J; bases not matched to a gene: 6. This CDR3 has 15 residues. Germline V gene data show CDR1 as MRHNA and CDR2 as SNTAGT. CDR3 in DNA: TGTGCCAGCAGCCAAGCGGGGGGCAACACAGATACGCAGTATTTT. Translation gives CASSQAGGNTDTQYF.

The chain has TRBV18 and TRBJ1-1; no clear D. Germline V gene data show CDR1 as KGHSH and CDR2 as LQKENI. Trimming pared 0 bases from V and 4 bases from J, leaving 9 bases between. This CDR3 has 14 amino acids. The CDR3 DNA is TGTGCCAGCTCACCACCGACCACGGGCACTGAAGCTTTCTTT. It yields the protein CASSPPTTGTEAFF.

This clone showed up just a few times. This chain links TRBV5-6 with TRBJ2-5; D might be TRBD2 (6 bases). The CDR3 spans 16 residues. Trimming shortened V by 4 bases and J by 1 base, and 17 bases separated the two germline ends. The germline V gene has CDR1 SGHDT and CDR2 YYEEEE. CDR3: CASSPGTDIFQETQYF. In nucleotides, the CDR3 is TGTGCCAGCAGCCCTGGGACTGACATTTTCCAAGAGACCCAGTACTTC.

The chain links TRBV5-1 to TRBJ1-2; D unclear. Between the trimmed V and J ends, which lost 3 bases and 8 bases, there was a span of 8 bases. The CDR3 has 11 residues. CDR1 and CDR2 from the germline V gene are SGHRS and YFSETQ. CDR3 coding DNA: TGCGCCAGCAGCTCAAACTCAGGCTACACCTTC. Protein: CASSSNSGYTF.

The gene calls are TRBV19 and TRBJ2-3; 12 bases fit TRBD2. V was pared by 0 bases and J by 6 bases, with 4 bases of the junction left unmatched. The CDR3 has 16 residues. Germline V gives CDR1 LNHDA, CDR2 SQIVND (reference sequence). The CDR3 is CASSIDLAGGADTQYF. The CDR3, as DNA: TGTGCCAGTAGTATAGATCTAGCGGGGGGGGCCGATACGCAGTATTTT.

The chain is built from TRBV19 and TRBJ2-6, with TRBD2 as a possible D gene (6 bases). This CDR3 region has 17 residues. Between the trimmed V and J ends, which lost 3 bases and 0 bases, there was a span of 12 bases. Germline loops: CDR1 LNHDA, CDR2 SQIVND (reference sequence). CDR3 nucleotides: TGTGCCAGTAGTATTTCGGGAGCACTCTCTGGGGCCAACGTCCTGACTTTC. Translation gives CASSISGALSGANVLTF.

CDR3: CASGQTGFGTQYF. The CDR3 DNA is TGTGCTAGTGGTCAAACAGGGTTTGGGACCCAGTACTTC. The chain is built from TRBV12-5 and TRBJ2-5; D might be TRBD1 (6 bases). Germline V gives CDR1 LGHNT, CDR2 FRNRAP. V was trimmed by 5 bases and J by 7 bases, leaving 14 bases between them. The length of the CDR3 is 13 residues. Drawing the rest from reference TRBV12-5 and TRBJ2-5, the complete variable domain is DARVTQTPRHKVTEMGQEVTMRCQPILGHNTVFWYRQTMMQGLELLAYFRNRAPLDDSGMPKDRFSAEMPDATLATLKIQPSEPRDSAVYFCASGQTGFGTQYFGPGTRLLVL.

The rearrangement uses TRBV7-9 and TRBJ1-2; D gene uncertain. Trimming stripped 5 bases from V and 4 bases from J, with 11 bases between. This CDR3 is built from 13 residues. The germline CDR1 and CDR2 sequences are SEHNR and FQNEAQ (reference sequence). The CDR3 spells CASSPFGSYGYTF. In DNA, the CDR3 is TGTGCCAGCAGCCCATTCGGGAGCTATGGCTACACCTTC.